This TCR beta chain was captured by sequencing in a study of blood T cell repertoires in COVID-19. Study background: T cells, B-cell-depleted T cells, or PBMCs supplied cDNA or gDNA.

Authors' data handling: Amplified reference gene primers provided the basis for estimating nucleated cell counts. Measured with immunoSEQ multiplex PCR; TCRdb has only the in-frame clones, and not every one. V, J and clone size were drawn from that table, and D and trimming were deduced from the DNA. The sample holds fewer than 250,000 clones; around four fifths are singletons and the top ten take 5% to 8%. Germline CDR1 and CDR2: MGHDK and SYGVNS. This CDR3 has 15 amino acids. V gave up 4 bases and J gave up 5 bases; unmatched junction bases: 7. The genes are TRBV25-1 and TRBJ2-2, with TRBD2 matching 7 bases. The origin of this receptor is a woman aged 55-69 years with active or convalescent COVID-19. Material: peripheral blood. The CDR3 here is CASSGLADITGELFF. CDR3 nucleotide sequence: TGTGCCAGCAGTGGGCTAGCGGACATAACCGGGGAGCTGTTTTTT.